A single sample is the source of the 2 T cell receptor beta chains below, sequenced in a study of cytotoxic CD8 clonotypes in ibrutinib-treated CLL. Some clones are missing from TCRdb's copy, which holds only in-frame ones; the method was immunoSEQ multiplex PCR. The data contain about 130,000 clones, approximately 85% of them singletons. The specimen comprised PBMCs, sampled after 24 months of ibrutinib treatment. The receptors were sampled from a human donor with chronic lymphocytic leukemia.

The chain recombines TRBV28 with TRBJ2-1; 10 bases are shared with TRBD2. Germline CDR1 is MDHEN and CDR2 is SYDVKM. J gave up 7 bases and V 5 bases, and 8 bases lay outside the gene matches. The CDR3 extends over 15 amino acids. CDR3 DNA: TGTGCCAGCAGTCGACTAGCGGGCGTGGGGAATGAGCAGTTCTTC. Its translation is CASSRLAGVGNEQFF. The full variable domain, in which reference TRBV28 and TRBJ2-1 provide the parts outside the CDR3, is DVKVTQSSRYLVKRTGEKVFLECVQDMDHENMFWYRQDPGLGLRLIYFSYDVKMKEKGDIPEGYSVSREKKERFSLILESASTNQTSMYLCASSRLAGVGNEQFFGPGTRLTVL.

The rearrangement joins TRBV2 to TRBJ2-2, with D tentatively TRBD2 (5 bases). Trimming cost V 7 bases and J 3 bases, with 18 bases left between them. The germline CDR1 and CDR2 sequences are SNHLY and FYNNEI. The CDR3 runs to 16 residues. CDR3 DNA: TGTGCCAGCACCGCCTTACGGGGTCTAGACACCGGGGAGCTGTTTTTT. It encodes CASTALRGLDTGELFF.